This TCR beta chain was found in a study of T-cell memory formation after mild COVID-19. The CDR3 is made up of 14 amino acids. With 4 bases removed from V and 2 bases from J, the gap between germline ends came to 14 bases. Germline CDR1 is GTSNPN and CDR2 is SVGIG (reference sequence). Each CDR3 protein gets one entry after TCRdb re-called the 5' RACE reads with MiXCR. The sample yields approximately 340,000 distinct CDR3 sequences, around a sixth seen once. Only a few counts were recorded for this clonotype. The rearrangement joins TRBV30 to TRBJ1-2; D gene unclear. The sequence was collected from a man between 18 and 29 years old who had mild COVID-19 (a few samples of this study predate the infection). Cell type and time point are not known. Sequenced: PBMCs or a T cell subset sorted from them (not recorded which). The CDR3 spells CAWIPPGPNYGYTF. The CDR3 nucleotides are TGTGCCTGGATACCACCGGGCCCAAACTATGGCTACACCTTC.